What follows are 32 T cell receptor beta chains derived from one specimen sequenced in a study of T cells in Graves' hyperthyroidism and ophthalmopathy. Amplified TCR beta CDR3 regions came from RNA transcripts. HTBI primers drove first-round RT-PCR of the TCR CDR3. TCRdb called the multiplex PCR reads again in MiXCR, with one record for every CDR3 protein. The table includes a few hundred thousand distinct CDR3 sequences, around 18% detected once. Sequenced material: blood. These receptors all stem from a woman aged 35 to 49 with Graves' ophthalmopathy.

Ten or more counts support this clonotype. The rearrangement joins TRBV28 to TRBJ2-5; weak D call: TRBD2 (5 bases). The ends were cut back, 2 bases at V and 3 bases at J, with 10 bases in the middle. Per the germline V gene, CDR1 is MDHEN and CDR2 is SYDVKM. This CDR3 contains 14 residues. The CDR3 DNA is TGTGCCAGCAGTTTAGCGGGTTGGGAAGAGACCCAGTACTTC. Protein sequence: CASSLAGWEETQYF.

At least ten counts were recorded for this clonotype. The chain joins TRBV13 to TRBJ2-7; D uncertain. The CDR3 has 13 amino acids. The V and J ends lost 6 bases and 0 bases respectively, with 9 bases between them. Germline-derived CDR1 and CDR2 are PRHDT and FYEKMQ (reference sequence). The CDR3 DNA reads as TGTGCCAGCAGGGCCGGGTTCTCCTACGAGCAGTACTTC. Translated: CASRAGFSYEQYF.

In its sample, this clonotype was seen many times. This chain links TRBV5-1 with TRBJ1-1; no firm D call. Between the trimmed V and J ends, which lost 0 bases and 5 bases, there was a span of 8 bases. Germline V CDR1 and CDR2: SGHRS, YFSETQ. The CDR3 runs to 13 residues. In DNA form, the CDR3 reads TGCGCCAGCAGCTTGGTCGCGGGGACTGAAGCTTTCTTT. It encodes CASSLVAGTEAFF.

This clonotype was counted at least ten times. This chain uses TRBV20-1 with TRBJ1-2; D possibly corresponds to TRBD1 (6 bases). V lost 2 bases and J lost 8, with 12 bases in between. Germline CDR1 DFQATT, CDR2 SNEGSKA (reference sequence). The CDR3 loop spans 12 amino acids. In nucleotides, the CDR3 is TGCAGTGCTAGACTTACAGGGCCCGGCTACACCTTC. Translating it yields CSARLTGPGYTF.

V gene TRBV10-3 combines with J gene TRBJ2-7, with D uncertain. V lost 4 bases, J lost 0 bases, and 10 bases lay in between. The CDR3 is 14 residues long. CDR1 is ENHRY and CDR2 is SYGVKD in the germline V gene. The CDR3 nucleotides are TGTGCCATCAGTGGGGCGGCAAGCTCCTACGAGCAGTACTTC. Its protein is CAISGAASSYEQYF.

This clonotype was picked up many times. The V call is TRBV11-3, the J call TRBJ2-4, with 7 bases identical to TRBD1. V lost 0 bases to trimming and J lost 0 bases; unmatched junction nucleotides: 11. The germline CDR1 and CDR2 sequences are SGHNT and YENEEA. This CDR3 contains 19 residues. CDR3 DNA: TGTGCCAGCAGCTTAGACGGGACAGTTACTACCCTAGCCAAAAACATTCAGTACTTC. Its translation: CASSLDGTVTTLAKNIQYF.

The rearrangement links TRBV6-1 to TRBJ2-7; 10 nucleotides agree with TRBD2. With V trimmed by 5 bases and J by 2 bases, 6 bases remained unmatched. This CDR3 spans 15 amino acids. Germline loops: CDR1 MNHNS, CDR2 SASEGT. CDR3 sequence (DNA): TGTGCCAGCAGTCCATCAACTAGCGGGGCCTACGAGCAGTACTTC. Residues: CASSPSTSGAYEQYF.

Only a few counts were recorded for this clonotype. The chain has TRBV19 and TRBJ1-1; D is possibly TRBD1 (5 bases). The ends were cut back, 5 bases at V and 4 bases at J, with 14 bases in the middle. From germline, CDR1 is LNHDA and CDR2 SQIVND (reference sequence). The CDR3 has 14 amino acids. For the CDR3, the DNA is TGTGCCAGTAGTCGAATCGACAGCGGCACTGAAGCTTTCTTT. This translates into CASSRIDSGTEAFF.

J is TRBJ2-5 and V is TRBV6-1; TRBD1 might be the D (6 bases). There are 13 residues in the CDR3. The V gene lost 6 bases and the J gene lost 8 bases, with 16 bases spanning the gap. Looked up from germline, CDR1 is MNHNS and CDR2 is SASEGT. The CDR3 DNA sequence: TGTGCCAGCAGGGGGGCAGGGACCGCCACCCAGTACTTC. Its translation: CASRGAGTATQYF.

This clonotype appeared many times. The rearrangement uses TRBV15 and TRBJ2-5; D ambiguous. Germline-derived CDR1 and CDR2 are LNHNV and YYDKDF (reference sequence). The CDR3 spans 14 residues. V gave up 1 base and J gave up 1 base, with 7 bases separating them. CDR3 nucleotide sequence: TGTGCCACCAGCAGAGGGCAAGCCCAAGAGACCCAGTACTTC. Protein sequence: CATSRGQAQETQYF.

In its sample, this clonotype was seen many times. J is TRBJ1-1 and V is TRBV7-9, with unresolved D. The germline V gene has CDR1 SEHNR and CDR2 FQNEAQ (reference sequence). V was shortened by 1 base and J by 5 bases, with 11 bases between the two germline ends. The CDR3 length is 14 residues. CDR3 sequence: CASSLEVIGTEAFF. The DNA of the CDR3 is TGTGCCAGCAGCTTAGAAGTAATAGGGACTGAAGCTTTCTTT.

This clonotype was detected ten times or more. V is TRBV30 and J is TRBJ1-2; perhaps TRBD1 as D (6 bases). Between the trimmed V and J ends, which lost 4 bases and 3 bases, there was a span of 15 bases. Germline V gene lookup returns CDR1 GTSNPN and CDR2 SVGIG (reference sequence). The CDR3 totals 14 residues. In nucleotides, the CDR3 is TGTGCCTGGATGGGGGGGGGCAACTACTATGGCTACACCTTC. Translating gives CAWMGGGNYYGYTF.

This clonotype was counted many times. DNA for the CDR3: TGTGCCAGCAGTCAACGCGGAACAGGCCGATATGATACAGGGGAGCTGTTTTTT. Protein sequence: CASSQRGTGRYDTGELFF. The chain links TRBV27 to TRBJ2-2, with D perhaps matching TRBD1 (5 bases). The germline V gene encodes CDR1 MNHEY and CDR2 SMNVEV (reference sequence). The CDR3 contains 18 residues. V was trimmed by 5 bases and J by 8 bases, leaving 27 bases between them.

With regard to this clonotype: A junction end diverges from the germline sequence, so it may reflect a read error. The rearrangement uses TRBV6-1 and TRBJ1-1; perhaps TRBD1 as D (6 bases). Per germline, CDR1 MNHNS and CDR2 SASEGT. The CDR3 length is 14 residues. This CDR3 reads CASSETGQLTGAFF. CDR3 DNA: TGTGCCAGCAGTGAGACAGGACAGCTCACTGGAGCTTTCTTT.

Many counts were recorded for this clonotype. The genes are TRBV19 and TRBJ1-1, with unresolved D. The V end lost 3 bases, the J end lost 6 bases, and 11 bases lay between the germline ends. Per germline, CDR1 LNHDA and CDR2 SQIVND (reference sequence). The length of the CDR3 is 13 residues. This chain's CDR3 is CASSMAGSAEAFF. The CDR3 nucleotides read TGTGCCAGTAGTATGGCTGGATCGGCTGAAGCTTTCTTT. The whole variable domain, filled in from reference TRBV19 and TRBJ1-1, reads DGGITQSPKYLFRKEGQNVTLSCEQNLNHDAMYWYRQDPGQGLRLIYYSQIVNDFQKGDIAEGYSVSREKKESFPLTVTSAQKNPTAFYLCASSMAGSAEAFFGQGTRLTVV.

Many counts were recorded for this clonotype. The chain couples TRBV29-1 to TRBJ2-5; D is undetermined. Germline V CDR1 and CDR2: SQVTM, ANQGSEA. Trimming removed 6 bases at V and 5 bases at J, with 7 bases between. The CDR3 length is 10 residues. In DNA, the CDR3 is TGCAGCGTCGAGACGGAGACCCAGTACTTC. Translated, it gives CSVETETQYF.

This clonotype was seen many times. The chain combines TRBV15 with TRBJ2-7, with D perhaps being TRBD1 or TRBD2 (6 bases each). V gave up 1 base and J gave up 5 bases, with 12 bases separating them. Germline V CDR1 and CDR2: LNHNV, YYDKDF (reference sequence). The CDR3 sequence is 14 residues long. In DNA, the CDR3 is TGTGCCACCAGCAGAGGTTACAGGGAGGACGAGCAGTACTTC. Protein sequence: CATSRGYREDEQYF.

This clonotype has at least ten counts. This chain joins TRBV2 and TRBJ2-7; D is unresolved. V lost 6 bases to trimming and J lost 2 bases, with 8 bases between them. CDR3 size: 12 residues. CDR1 and CDR2 (germline): SNHLY, FYNNEI. CDR3 region: CASRRIAYEQYF. In DNA form, the CDR3 reads TGTGCCAGCAGAAGAATTGCCTACGAGCAGTACTTC.

The genes are TRBV20-1 and TRBJ1-5; D not certain. Between the trimmed V and J ends, which lost 2 bases and 1 base, there was a span of 9 bases. CDR1 is DFQATT, CDR2 SNEGSKA, per germline (reference sequence). This CDR3 spans 14 amino acids. CDR3 sequence (DNA): TGCAGTGCTAGACGGGAGACAAGCAATCAGCCCCAGCATTTT. This sequence encodes CSARRETSNQPQHF.

This clonotype was recorded many times. The rearrangement uses TRBV12-3 or TRBV12-4 and TRBJ2-7; the match to TRBD1 covers 7 bases. The CDR3 runs 14 residues. V dropped 3 bases and J dropped 3; count of bases not matched to a gene: 5. The CDR3 is CASSFGDRVYEQYF. The CDR3 DNA reads TGTGCCAGCAGTTTTGGTGACAGGGTCTACGAGCAGTACTTC.

This clonotype was detected many times. The rearrangement links TRBV6-1 to TRBJ1-2, with 8 bases fitting TRBD1. The CDR3 covers 14 residues. Germline V gene data show CDR1 as MNHNS and CDR2 as SASEGT. Germline trimming cut 9 bases from V and 2 bases from J; bases unmatched to any gene: 8. CDR3 sequence: CASRGDRNNYGYTF. The CDR3 nucleotides read TGTGCCAGTCGGGGGGACAGGAACAACTATGGCTACACCTTC.

This clonotype was found many times. This may be a read error, as it is one base from a much larger clone. This likely comes from a read error, as the CDR3 has no conserved phenylalanine or tryptophan at its end. This chain joins TRBV20-1 and TRBJ2-5; D is uncertain. The CDR3 extends over 11 amino acids. The germline V gene encodes CDR1 DFQATT and CDR2 SNEGSKA (reference sequence). CDR3 in amino acids: CIPDGQETQYL. The DNA for the CDR3 is TGCATACCAGACGGTCAAGAGACCCAGTACCTC.

The V gene is TRBV27, the J gene TRBJ1-2; the D gene is possibly TRBD1 (5 bases). The CDR3 extends over 15 amino acids. Trimming took off 5 bases at V and 7 bases at J, with 20 bases between the two ends. CDR1 and CDR2 (germline): MNHEY, SMNVEV (reference sequence). The CDR3 coding sequence is TGTGCCAGCAGTCCCTCGGGGGGGGGTGGTGGTGGCTACACCTTC. Protein: CASSPSGGGGGGYTF.

The CDR3 region is CASLSGVGYSNQPQHF. Here the CDR3 DNA reads TGTGCCAGCTTGTCGGGGGTCGGATATAGCAATCAGCCCCAGCATTTT. The V call is TRBV12-3 or TRBV12-4, the J call TRBJ1-5, with a tentative D call TRBD1 (5 bases). The CDR3 runs 16 residues. The V end lost 8 bases, the J end lost 0 bases, and 17 bases lay between the germline ends.

In its sample, this clonotype was seen many times. The genes are TRBV2 and TRBJ1-2; D may be TRBD1 (6 bases). Deletions cut 7 bases from V and 7 bases from J, with 10 bases between. Germline CDR1 is SNHLY and CDR2 is FYNNEI. The length of the CDR3 is 11 residues. The CDR3 DNA sequence: TGTGCCAGCACGGGGGCTCGTGGCTACACCTTC. It is translated as CASTGARGYTF.

This clonotype occurred a few times. V gene TRBV28 combines with J gene TRBJ2-3, with TRBD2 matching 11 bases. The V gene end was trimmed by 6 bases and the J gene end by 1 base; junction bases not matched to a gene: 6. Per germline, CDR1 MDHEN and CDR2 SYDVKM. CDR3 length equals 16 residues. The CDR3 DNA reads TGTGCCAGCAGATTAGCGGGAGGGCAGGGCACAGATACGCAGTATTTT. Translating gives CASRLAGGQGTDTQYF.

This clonotype was observed many times. The genes are TRBV18 and TRBJ2-5; no reliable D call. There are 13 residues in the CDR3. Germline lookup yields CDR1 KGHSH and CDR2 LQKENI. The V end was cut by 9 bases, the J end by 2 bases, with 13 bases between. CDR3 loop: CASSRTPQETQYF. Written as DNA, the CDR3 is TGTGCCAGTAGTAGAACACCACAAGAGACCCAGTACTTC.

V is TRBV7-3 and J is TRBJ2-2; D is perhaps TRBD1 (6 bases). Between the trimmed V and J ends, which lost 2 bases and 6 bases, there was a span of 16 bases. Germline V gene data show CDR1 as SGHTA and CDR2 as FQGTGA. The CDR3 runs 16 residues. The CDR3 DNA sequence: TGTGCCAGCAGCTTATCGCCCTCAGGGGTCTCCGGGGAGCTGTTTTTT. Protein sequence: CASSLSPSGVSGELFF.

This clonotype was recorded at least ten times. The chain couples TRBV6-5 to TRBJ2-2; D is perhaps TRBD2 (6 bases). This CDR3 spans 17 amino acids. CDR1 and CDR2 (germline): MNHEY, SVGAGI. Trimming cost V 0 bases and J 5 bases, with 16 bases left between them. CDR3 residues: CASSYSGLASQTGELFF. The CDR3 DNA reads as TGTGCCAGCAGTTACTCGGGGCTAGCGAGCCAAACCGGGGAGCTGTTTTTT.

At least ten counts were recorded for this clonotype. The chain has TRBV27 and TRBJ1-3, with 7 bases fitting TRBD1. Germline V gene data show CDR1 as MNHEY and CDR2 as SMNVEV (reference sequence). The CDR3 runs 13 residues. Germline trimming cut 9 bases from V and 5 bases from J; bases unmatched to any gene: 7. CDR3 amino acids: CARKQGERNTIYF. The CDR3 DNA reads TGTGCCAGGAAGCAGGGGGAAAGAAACACCATATATTTT.

With regard to this clonotype: This clone may be a read error of a much larger clone one base away. The chain employs TRBV30 and TRBJ2-7, with D tentatively TRBD1 (7 bases). The CDR3 length is 16 residues. Germline V gene sequence: CDR1 GTSNPN, CDR2 SVGIG (reference sequence). Here the CDR3 reads CAWRDYPGQSSCEQYF. The CDR3 nucleotides are TGTGCCTGGAGGGACTATCCGGGACAGAGCTCCTGCGAGCAGTACTTC.

This clonotype was picked up many times. V usage is TRBV20-1 and J usage is TRBJ2-7; a possible D gene is TRBD2 (5 bases). From germline, CDR1 is DFQATT and CDR2 SNEGSKA (reference sequence). The CDR3 spans 13 residues. Trimming took 5 bases from V and 2 from J, leaving 13 bases between them. The CDR3 bases are TGCAGTGCTGGACGCGACGGGGCCTACGAGCAGTACTTC. Translation gives CSAGRDGAYEQYF.